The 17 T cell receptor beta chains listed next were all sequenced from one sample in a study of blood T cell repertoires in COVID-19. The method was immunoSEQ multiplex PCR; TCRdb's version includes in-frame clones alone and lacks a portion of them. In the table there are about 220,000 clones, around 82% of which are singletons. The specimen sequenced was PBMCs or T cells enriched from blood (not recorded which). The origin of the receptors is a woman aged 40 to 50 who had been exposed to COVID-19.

CDR3 protein: CASSEPGLAGGEQYF. CDR3 in DNA: TGTGCCAGCAGTGAGCCGGGACTAGCGGGGGGTGAGCAGTACTTC. This rearrangement joins TRBV6-1 to TRBJ2-7; 15 bases are shared with TRBD2. CDR1 is MNHNS and CDR2 is SASEGT in the germline V gene. V lost 3 bases, J lost 7 bases, and 4 bases stayed unmatched. This CDR3 region has 15 residues.

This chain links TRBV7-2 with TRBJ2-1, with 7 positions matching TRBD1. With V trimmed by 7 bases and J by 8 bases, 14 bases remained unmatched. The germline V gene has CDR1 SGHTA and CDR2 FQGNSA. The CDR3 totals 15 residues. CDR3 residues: CASTFTTGFGYEQFF. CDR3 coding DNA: TGTGCCAGCACCTTTACGACAGGGTTTGGATATGAGCAGTTCTTC.

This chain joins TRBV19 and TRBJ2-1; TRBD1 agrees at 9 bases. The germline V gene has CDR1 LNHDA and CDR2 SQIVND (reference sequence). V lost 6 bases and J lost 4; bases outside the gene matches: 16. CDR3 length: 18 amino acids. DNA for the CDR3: TGTGCCAGTAGAGATCGTTCGAGCGACAGGGGGATTTACAATGAGCAGTTCTTC. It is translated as CASRDRSSDRGIYNEQFF. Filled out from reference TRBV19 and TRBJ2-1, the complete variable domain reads DGGITQSPKYLFRKEGQNVTLSCEQNLNHDAMYWYRQDPGQGLRLIYYSQIVNDFQKGDIAEGYSVSREKKESFPLTVTSAQKNPTAFYLCASRDRSSDRGIYNEQFFGPGTRLTVL.

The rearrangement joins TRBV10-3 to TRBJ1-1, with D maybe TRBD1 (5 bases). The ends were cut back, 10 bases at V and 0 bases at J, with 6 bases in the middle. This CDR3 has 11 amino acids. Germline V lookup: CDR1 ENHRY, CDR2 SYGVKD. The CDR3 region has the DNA TGTGCCACGGGGGTGAACACTGAAGCTTTCTTT. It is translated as CATGVNTEAFF.

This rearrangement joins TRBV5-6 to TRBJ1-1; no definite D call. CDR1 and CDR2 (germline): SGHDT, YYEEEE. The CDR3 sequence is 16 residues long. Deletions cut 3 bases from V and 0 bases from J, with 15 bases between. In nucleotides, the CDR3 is TGTGCCAGCAGCTCCCTGCGACACCCCATGAACACTGAAGCTTTCTTT. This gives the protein CASSSLRHPMNTEAFF.

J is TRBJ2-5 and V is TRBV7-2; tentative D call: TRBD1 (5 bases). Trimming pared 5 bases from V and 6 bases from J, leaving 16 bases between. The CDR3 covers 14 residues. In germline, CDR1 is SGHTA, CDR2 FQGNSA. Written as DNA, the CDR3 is TGTGCCAGCAGCCTAATAGGGGCCATCCAGACCCAGTACTTC. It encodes CASSLIGAIQTQYF.

The CDR3 spells CASSFEGAGTEAFF. The CDR3 DNA reads TGCGCCAGCAGCTTCGAGGGGGCAGGGACTGAAGCTTTCTTT. The gene calls are TRBV5-1 and TRBJ1-1; TRBD1 matches 7 bases. From germline, CDR1 is SGHRS and CDR2 YFSETQ. V was clipped by 2 bases and J by 5 bases; unmatched bases: 6. The CDR3 loop spans 14 amino acids.

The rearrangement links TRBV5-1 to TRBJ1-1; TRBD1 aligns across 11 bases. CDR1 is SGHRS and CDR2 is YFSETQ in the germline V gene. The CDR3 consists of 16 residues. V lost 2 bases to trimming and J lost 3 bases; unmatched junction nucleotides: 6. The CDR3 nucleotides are TGCGCCAGCAGCTTATGGACAGGGGGCGCGGACACTGAAGCTTTCTTT. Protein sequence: CASSLWTGGADTEAFF.

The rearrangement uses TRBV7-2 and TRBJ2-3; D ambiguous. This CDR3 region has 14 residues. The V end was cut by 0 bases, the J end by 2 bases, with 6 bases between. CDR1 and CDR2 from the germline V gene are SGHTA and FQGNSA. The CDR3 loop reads CASSLAPSTDTQYF. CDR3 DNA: TGTGCCAGCAGCTTAGCCCCCTCCACAGATACGCAGTATTTT. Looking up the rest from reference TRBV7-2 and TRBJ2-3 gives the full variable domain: GAGVSQSPSNKVTEKGKDVELRCDPISGHTALYWYRQSLGQGLEFLIYFQGNSAPDKSGLPSDRFSAERTGGSVSTLTIQRTQQEDSAVYLCASSLAPSTDTQYFGPGTRLTVL.

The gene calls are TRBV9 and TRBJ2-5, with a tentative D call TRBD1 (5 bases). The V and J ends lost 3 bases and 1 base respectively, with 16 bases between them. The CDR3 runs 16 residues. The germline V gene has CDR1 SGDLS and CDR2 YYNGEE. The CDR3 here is CASSELSNRFQETQYF. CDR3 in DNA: TGTGCCAGCAGCGAGCTCTCCAACAGGTTCCAAGAGACCCAGTACTTC.

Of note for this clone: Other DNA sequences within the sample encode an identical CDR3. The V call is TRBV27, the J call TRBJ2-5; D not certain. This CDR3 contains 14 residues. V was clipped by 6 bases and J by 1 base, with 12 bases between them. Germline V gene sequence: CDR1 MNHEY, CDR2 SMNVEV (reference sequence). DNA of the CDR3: TGTGCCAGCAGACGACGACTTGGCCAAGAGACCCAGTACTTC. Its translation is CASRRRLGQETQYF.

CDR3 nucleotide sequence: TGTGCCAGCAGCTCCCGGGAATGGGATCAGCCCCAGCATTTT. Its translation is CASSSREWDQPQHF. The rearrangement links TRBV7-9 to TRBJ1-5, with D unclear. Germline values: CDR1 SEHNR, CDR2 FQNEAQ (reference sequence). Trimming pared 4 bases from V and 5 bases from J, leaving 12 bases between. The CDR3 is 14 amino acids.

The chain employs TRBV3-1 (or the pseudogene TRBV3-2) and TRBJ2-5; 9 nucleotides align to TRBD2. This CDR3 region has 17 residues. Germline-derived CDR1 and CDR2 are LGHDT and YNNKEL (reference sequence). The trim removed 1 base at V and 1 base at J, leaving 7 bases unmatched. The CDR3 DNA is TGTGCCAGCAGCCAAGTGGAGAGCGGGGGGCCCCAAGAGACCCAGTACTTC. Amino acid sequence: CASSQVESGGPQETQYF.

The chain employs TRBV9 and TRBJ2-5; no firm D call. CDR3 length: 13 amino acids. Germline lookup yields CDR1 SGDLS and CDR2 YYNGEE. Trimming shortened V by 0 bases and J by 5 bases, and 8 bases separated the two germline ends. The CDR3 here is CASSVVHGETQYF. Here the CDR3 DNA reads TGTGCCAGCAGCGTAGTTCACGGGGAGACCCAGTACTTC.

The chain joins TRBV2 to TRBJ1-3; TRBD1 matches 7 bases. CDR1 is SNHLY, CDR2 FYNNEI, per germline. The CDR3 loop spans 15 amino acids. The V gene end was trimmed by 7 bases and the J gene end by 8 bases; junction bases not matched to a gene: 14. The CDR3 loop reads CASMKDRNVADTIYF. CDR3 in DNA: TGTGCCAGCATGAAGGACAGGAACGTGGCGGACACCATATATTTT.

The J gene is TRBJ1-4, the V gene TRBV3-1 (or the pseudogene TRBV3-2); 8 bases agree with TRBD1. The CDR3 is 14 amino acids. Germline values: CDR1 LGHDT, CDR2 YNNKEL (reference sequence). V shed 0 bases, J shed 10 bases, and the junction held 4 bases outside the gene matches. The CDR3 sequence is CASSQDHRGGKLFF. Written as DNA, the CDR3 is TGTGCCAGCAGCCAAGATCACAGGGGGGGAAAACTGTTTTTT.

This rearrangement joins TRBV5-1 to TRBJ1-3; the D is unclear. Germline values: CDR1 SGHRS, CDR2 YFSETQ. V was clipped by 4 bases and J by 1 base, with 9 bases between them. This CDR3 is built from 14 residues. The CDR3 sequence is CASSRELSGNTIYF. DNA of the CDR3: TGCGCCAGCAGCCGGGAACTTTCTGGAAACACCATATATTTT.